This T cell receptor (beta chain) came from a study of metastatic and nonmetastatic thyroid tumors. TCRdb reanalyzed the PCR reads with MiXCR. This sample has over 10,000 clones, with around 20% found just once. Thyroid surgery took place with no prior treatment in any patient. This receptor was obtained from a female donor with papillary thyroid cancer or a benign thyroid nodule (not recorded which). Some clones in this sample may be carry-over from other donors' samples. Sequencing used adjacent normal tissue.

The CDR3 protein is CSARTSVIVYNEQFF. CDR3 nucleotides: TGCAGTGCCCGGACTAGCGTGATTGTCTACAATGAGCAGTTCTTC. The chain couples TRBV20-1 to TRBJ2-1; 9 bases line up with TRBD2. The junction had 9 bases not matched to a gene; V was cut back by 6 bases and J by 3 bases. CDR3 size: 15 residues. From germline, CDR1 is DFQATT and CDR2 SNEGSKA (reference sequence).